These 10 T cell receptor beta chains were all obtained from the same sample, sequenced in a study of blood T cell repertoires in COVID-19. Clones were sequenced by immunoSEQ multiplex PCR, and TCRdb holds only the in-frame ones, with some missing. This table has about 150,000 clones, 85% to 90% appearing once. Sequencing input: peripheral blood. The receptors here all came from a man aged 55 to 70 with active or convalescent COVID-19.

The V call is TRBV3-1 (or the pseudogene TRBV3-2), the J call TRBJ1-5, with TRBD1 matching 9 bases. Trimming removed 4 bases from V and 4 bases from J; junction bases left unmatched: 5. The CDR3 is 15 residues long. Germline V lookup: CDR1 LGHDT, CDR2 YNNKEL (reference sequence). CDR3 sequence: CASSPGTGSNQPQHF. The CDR3 nucleotides are TGTGCCAGCAGCCCCGGGACAGGGTCAAATCAGCCCCAGCATTTT.

V and J are TRBV6-6 and TRBJ1-2; D possibly corresponds to TRBD1 (6 bases). Between the trimmed V and J ends, which lost 8 bases and 0 bases, there was a span of 13 bases. The CDR3 has 14 amino acids. CDR1 is MNHNY and CDR2 is SVGAGI in the germline V gene (reference sequence). In nucleotides, the CDR3 is TGTGCCAGCCGCCTCCGACAGGCTAACTATGGCTACACCTTC. As protein: CASRLRQANYGYTF.

V and J are TRBV27 and TRBJ2-3; D is undetermined. V lost 6 bases and J lost 1, with 8 bases in between. The CDR3 extends over 13 amino acids. Germline-derived CDR1 and CDR2 are MNHEY and SMNVEV (reference sequence). The CDR3, as DNA: TGTGCCAGCAGCCTGACTGGCACAGATACGCAGTATTTT. This codes for CASSLTGTDTQYF.

As DNA, the CDR3 is TGTGCCAGCAGTTTAGTCAGTAGCAATCAGCCCCAGCATTTT. This gives the protein CASSLVSSNQPQHF. The chain links TRBV28 to TRBJ1-5; D is undetermined. This CDR3 comprises 14 residues. Trimming left V 2 bases short and J 0 bases short, with 5 bases between. Germline V gene sequence: CDR1 MDHEN, CDR2 SYDVKM.

The chain employs TRBV6-4 and TRBJ2-2; D remains ambiguous. V was cut by 10 bases and J by 5 bases, with 8 bases left in between. The CDR3 loop spans 11 amino acids. The germline CDR1 and CDR2 sequences are MRHNA and SNTAGT. CDR3 residues: CATRHTGELFF. The CDR3 region has the DNA TGTGCCACCAGACATACCGGGGAGCTGTTTTTT.

The rearrangement joins TRBV7-8 to TRBJ2-1; 16 positions agree with TRBD2. V lost 4 bases, J lost 10 bases, and 1 base stayed unmatched. Per germline, CDR1 SGHVS and CDR2 FQNEAQ. The CDR3 is 14 amino acids. CDR3 DNA sequence: TGTGCCAGCAGCTCGGGACTAGCGGGGGGGGAGCAGTTCTTC. Translated, it gives CASSSGLAGGEQFF.

J is TRBJ2-2 and V is TRBV2; TRBD2 matches at 12 bases. This CDR3 spans 14 amino acids. J was trimmed by 7 bases and V by 4 bases; bases with no gene match: 1. Germline V CDR1 and CDR2: SNHLY, FYNNEI. This CDR3 is CASSAGLAGGELFF. The DNA of the CDR3 is TGTGCCAGCAGTGCGGGACTAGCGGGCGGGGAGCTGTTTTTT.

The chain employs TRBV6-2 or TRBV6-3 and TRBJ1-1; maybe TRBD1 (5 bases). This CDR3 is built from 16 residues. The V end was cut by 5 bases, the J end by 1 base, with 17 bases between. The V gene's germline CDR1 is MNHEY and CDR2 SVGEGT. In DNA, the CDR3 is TGTGCCAGCAGTGCTCAGGGACGGCGGGGGAACACTGAAGCTTTCTTT. Translating gives CASSAQGRRGNTEAFF.

This rearrangement joins TRBV7-2 to TRBJ2-5; D is possibly TRBD1 (6 bases). Per germline, CDR1 SGHTA and CDR2 FQGNSA. This CDR3 region has 13 residues. V lost 8 bases, J lost 3 bases, and 13 bases lay in between. The CDR3 reads CASRPDSKETQYF. CDR3 DNA: TGTGCCAGCCGGCCGGACAGTAAAGAGACCCAGTACTTC.

The chain recombines TRBV19 with TRBJ2-1; TRBD2 agrees at 13 bases. Trimming took 1 base from V and 7 from J; bases not matched to a gene: 1. CDR3 length: 15 amino acids. Germline-derived CDR1 and CDR2 are LNHDA and SQIVND (reference sequence). CDR3: CASSIGTSGSNEQFF. The DNA of the CDR3 is TGTGCCAGTAGTATAGGGACTAGCGGGAGTAATGAGCAGTTCTTC.